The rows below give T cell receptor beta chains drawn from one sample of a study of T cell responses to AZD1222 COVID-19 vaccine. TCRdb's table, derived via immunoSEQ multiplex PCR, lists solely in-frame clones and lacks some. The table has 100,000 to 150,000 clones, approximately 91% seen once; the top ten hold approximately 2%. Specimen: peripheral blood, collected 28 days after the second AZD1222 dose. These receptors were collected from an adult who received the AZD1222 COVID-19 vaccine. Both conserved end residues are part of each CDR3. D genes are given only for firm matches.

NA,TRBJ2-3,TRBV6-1,CASSDPPLNTQYF,TGTGCCAGCAGTGACCCCCCGCTAAATACGCAGTATTTT
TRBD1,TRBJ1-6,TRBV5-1,CASSKGTGESPLHF,TGCGCCAGCAGCAAGGGGACAGGGGAATCACCCCTCCACTTT
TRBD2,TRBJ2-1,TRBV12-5,CASGLSPLAGENEQFF,TGTGCTAGTGGTTTGAGTCCGTTAGCGGGAGAAAATGAGCAGTTCTTC
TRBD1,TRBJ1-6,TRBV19,CASSADRGFYNSPLHF,TGTGCCAGTAGTGCTGACAGGGGTTTCTATAATTCACCCCTCCACTTT
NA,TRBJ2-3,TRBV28,CASRAGITDTQYF,TGTGCCAGCAGGGCAGGGATCACAGATACGCAGTATTTT
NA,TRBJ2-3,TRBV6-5,CASRTQRDTQYF,TGTGCCAGCAGAACACAAAGAGATACGCAGTATTTT
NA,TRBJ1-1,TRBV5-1,CASSPRTDGAEAFF,TGCGCCAGCAGCCCCAGGACAGATGGAGCTGAAGCTTTCTTT
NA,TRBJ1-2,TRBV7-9,CASSLGTAGRDYGYTF,TGTGCCAGCAGCTTAGGGACGGCCGGTAGAGACTATGGCTACACCTTC
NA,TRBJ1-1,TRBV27,CASSLVERARAFF,TGTGCCAGCAGTTTAGTAGAACGGGCCAGGGCTTTCTTT
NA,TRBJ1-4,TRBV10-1,CASSRGQSEKLFF,TGCGCCAGCAGCCGCGGACAGTCAGAAAAACTGTTTTTT